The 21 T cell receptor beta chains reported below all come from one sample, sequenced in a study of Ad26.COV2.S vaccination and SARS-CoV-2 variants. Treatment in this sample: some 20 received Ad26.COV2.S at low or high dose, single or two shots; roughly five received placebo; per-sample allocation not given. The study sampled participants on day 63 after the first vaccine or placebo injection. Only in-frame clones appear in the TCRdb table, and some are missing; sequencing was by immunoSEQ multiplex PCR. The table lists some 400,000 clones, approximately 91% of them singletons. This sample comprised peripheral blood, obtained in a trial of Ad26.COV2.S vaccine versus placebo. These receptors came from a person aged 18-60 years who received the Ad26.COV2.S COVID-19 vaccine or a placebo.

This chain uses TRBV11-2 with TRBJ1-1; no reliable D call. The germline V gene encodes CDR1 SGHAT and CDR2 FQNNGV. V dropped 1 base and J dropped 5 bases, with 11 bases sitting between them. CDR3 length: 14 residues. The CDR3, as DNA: TGTGCCAGCAGCTTAGCGGACGGGGTTACTGAAGCTTTCTTT. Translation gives CASSLADGVTEAFF.

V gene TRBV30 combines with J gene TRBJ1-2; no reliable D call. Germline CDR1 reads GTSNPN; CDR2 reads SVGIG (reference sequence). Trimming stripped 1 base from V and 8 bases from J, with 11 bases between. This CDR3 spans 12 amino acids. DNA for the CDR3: TGTGCCTGGAGTGCGCGGGGTTGGGGCTACACCTTC. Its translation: CAWSARGWGYTF.

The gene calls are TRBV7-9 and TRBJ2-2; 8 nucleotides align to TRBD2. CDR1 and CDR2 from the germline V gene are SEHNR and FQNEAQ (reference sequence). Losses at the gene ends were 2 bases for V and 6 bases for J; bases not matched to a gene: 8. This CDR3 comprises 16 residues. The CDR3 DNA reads TGTGCCAGCAGCTTATTCACTAGCGGAAGTCCCGGGGAGCTGTTTTTT. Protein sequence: CASSLFTSGSPGELFF.

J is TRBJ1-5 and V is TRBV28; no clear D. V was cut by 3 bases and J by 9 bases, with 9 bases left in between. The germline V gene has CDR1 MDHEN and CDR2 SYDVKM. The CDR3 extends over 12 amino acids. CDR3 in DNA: TGTGCCAGCAGTTTGGATCTACCGCCCCAGCATTTT. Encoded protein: CASSLDLPPQHF.

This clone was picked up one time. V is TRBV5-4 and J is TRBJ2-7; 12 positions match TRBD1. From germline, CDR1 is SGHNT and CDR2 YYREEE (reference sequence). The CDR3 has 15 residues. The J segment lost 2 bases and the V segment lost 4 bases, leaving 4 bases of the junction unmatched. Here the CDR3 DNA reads TGTGCCAGCAGCCTCGGGACAGGGGGCCCCTACGAGCAGTACTTC. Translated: CASSLGTGGPYEQYF.

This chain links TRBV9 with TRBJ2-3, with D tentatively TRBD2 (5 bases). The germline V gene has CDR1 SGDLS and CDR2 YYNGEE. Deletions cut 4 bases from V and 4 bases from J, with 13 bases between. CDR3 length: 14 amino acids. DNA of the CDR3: TGTGCCAGCAGCCCGACGAACGGGGCAGATACGCAGTATTTT. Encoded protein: CASSPTNGADTQYF.

In DNA, the CDR3 is TGTGCCAGCAGTTCCCAGGGAAGCCAGCCCCAGCATTTT. Its translation: CASSSQGSQPQHF. The chain has TRBV12-3 or TRBV12-4 and TRBJ1-5; TRBD1 is a possible D gene (5 bases). The CDR3 totals 13 residues. Trimming took off 4 bases at V and 7 bases at J, with 11 bases between the two ends.

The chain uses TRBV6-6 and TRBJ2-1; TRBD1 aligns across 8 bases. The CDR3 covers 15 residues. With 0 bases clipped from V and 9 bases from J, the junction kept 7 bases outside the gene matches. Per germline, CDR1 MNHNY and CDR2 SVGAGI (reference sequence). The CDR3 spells CASSYSPGQVLEQFF. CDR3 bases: TGTGCCAGCAGTTACTCTCCGGGACAGGTCCTTGAGCAGTTCTTC.

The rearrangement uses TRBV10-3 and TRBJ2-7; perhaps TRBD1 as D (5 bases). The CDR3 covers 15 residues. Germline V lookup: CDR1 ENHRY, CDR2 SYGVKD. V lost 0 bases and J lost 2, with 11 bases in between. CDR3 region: CAISESKGLTYEQYF. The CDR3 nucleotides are TGTGCCATCAGTGAGTCAAAGGGGCTAACCTACGAGCAGTACTTC.

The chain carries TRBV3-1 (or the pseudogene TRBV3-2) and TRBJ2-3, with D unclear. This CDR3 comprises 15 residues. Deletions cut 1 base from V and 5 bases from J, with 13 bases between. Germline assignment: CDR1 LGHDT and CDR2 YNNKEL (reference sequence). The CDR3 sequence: CASSQVRPGRDTQYF. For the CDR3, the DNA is TGTGCCAGCAGCCAAGTTAGGCCAGGCAGAGATACGCAGTATTTT.

The CDR3 DNA sequence: TGTGCCAGCAGCCGAGACAGGGGGCGGGATGGCTACACCTTC. As protein: CASSRDRGRDGYTF. V gene TRBV9 combines with J gene TRBJ1-2, with TRBD1 matching over 10 bases. Trimming at V came to 4 bases and at J to 6 bases, leaving 6 bases not matched to a gene. CDR1 and CDR2 from the germline V gene are SGDLS and YYNGEE. The CDR3 runs to 14 residues.

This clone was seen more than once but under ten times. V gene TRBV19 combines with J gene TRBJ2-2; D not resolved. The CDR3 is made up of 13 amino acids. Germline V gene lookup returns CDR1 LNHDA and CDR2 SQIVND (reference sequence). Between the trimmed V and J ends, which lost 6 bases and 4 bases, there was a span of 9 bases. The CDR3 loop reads CASRDRFTGELFF. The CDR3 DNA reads TGTGCCAGTAGGGACCGCTTCACCGGGGAGCTGTTTTTT. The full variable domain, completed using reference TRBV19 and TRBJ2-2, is DGGITQSPKYLFRKEGQNVTLSCEQNLNHDAMYWYRQDPGQGLRLIYYSQIVNDFQKGDIAEGYSVSREKKESFPLTVTSAQKNPTAFYLCASRDRFTGELFFGEGSRLTVL.

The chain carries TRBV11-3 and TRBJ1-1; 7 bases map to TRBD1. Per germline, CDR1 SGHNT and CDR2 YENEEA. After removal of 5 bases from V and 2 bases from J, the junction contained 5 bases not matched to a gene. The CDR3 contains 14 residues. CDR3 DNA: TGTGCCAGCAGCCTGACAGGGTATAACACTGAAGCTTTCTTT. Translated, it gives CASSLTGYNTEAFF.

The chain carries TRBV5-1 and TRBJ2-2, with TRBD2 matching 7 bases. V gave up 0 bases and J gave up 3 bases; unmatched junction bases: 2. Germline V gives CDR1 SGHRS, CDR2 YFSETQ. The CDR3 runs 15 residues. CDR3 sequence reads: CASSLARGDTGELFF. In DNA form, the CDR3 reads TGCGCCAGCAGCTTGGCCCGGGGGGACACCGGGGAGCTGTTTTTT.

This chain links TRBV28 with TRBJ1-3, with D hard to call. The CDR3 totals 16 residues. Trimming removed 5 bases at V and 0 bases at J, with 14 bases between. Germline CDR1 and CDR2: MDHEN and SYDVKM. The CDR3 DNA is TGTGCCAGCAGTCCACTAGGCCAGTTCTCTGGAAACACCATATATTTT. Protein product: CASSPLGQFSGNTIYF.

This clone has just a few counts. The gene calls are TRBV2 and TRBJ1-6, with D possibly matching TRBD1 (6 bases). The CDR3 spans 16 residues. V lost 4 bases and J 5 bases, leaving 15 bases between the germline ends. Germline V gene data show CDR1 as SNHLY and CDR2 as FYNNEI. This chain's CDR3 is CASSALRDINNSPLHF. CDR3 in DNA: TGTGCCAGCAGTGCACTCCGGGACATCAATAATTCACCCCTCCACTTT.

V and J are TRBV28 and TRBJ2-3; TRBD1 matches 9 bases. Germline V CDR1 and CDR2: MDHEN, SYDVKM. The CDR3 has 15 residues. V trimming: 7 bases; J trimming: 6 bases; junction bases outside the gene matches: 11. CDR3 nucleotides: TGTGCCAGCACCCCGCTCGGGACAGGGACCGATACGCAGTATTTT. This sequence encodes CASTPLGTGTDTQYF.

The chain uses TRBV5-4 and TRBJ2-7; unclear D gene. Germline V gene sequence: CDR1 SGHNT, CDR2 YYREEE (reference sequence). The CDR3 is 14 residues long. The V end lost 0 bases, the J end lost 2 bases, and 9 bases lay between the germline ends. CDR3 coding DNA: TGTGCCAGCAGCTTGGTCGGGCGTCCCTACGAGCAGTACTTC. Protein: CASSLVGRPYEQYF.

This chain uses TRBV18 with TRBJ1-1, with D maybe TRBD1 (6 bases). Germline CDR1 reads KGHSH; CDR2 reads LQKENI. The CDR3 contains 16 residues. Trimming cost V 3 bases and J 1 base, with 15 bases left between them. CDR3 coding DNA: TGTGCCAGCTCACCGGTAACAGGGACGACGAACACTGAAGCTTTCTTT. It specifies CASSPVTGTTNTEAFF.

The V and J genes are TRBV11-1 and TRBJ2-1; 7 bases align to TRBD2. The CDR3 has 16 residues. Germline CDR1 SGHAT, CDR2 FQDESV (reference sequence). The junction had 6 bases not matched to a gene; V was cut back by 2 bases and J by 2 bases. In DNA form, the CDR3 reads TGTGCCAGCAGCTTAAAGCAGAGCGGGACCTACAATGAGCAGTTCTTC. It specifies CASSLKQSGTYNEQFF.

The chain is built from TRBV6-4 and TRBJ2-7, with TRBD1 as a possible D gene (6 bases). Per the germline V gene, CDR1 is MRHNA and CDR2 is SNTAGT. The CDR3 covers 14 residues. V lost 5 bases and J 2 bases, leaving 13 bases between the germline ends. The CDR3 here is CASSRRDITYEQYF. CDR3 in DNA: TGTGCCAGCAGTCGCCGGGACATCACCTACGAGCAGTACTTC.